This is a list of T cell receptor beta chains from one sample in a study of CD8+ T cells in alopecia areata. Assay used: immunoSEQ multiplex PCR; TCRdb lists only in-frame clones, some missing. The repertoire has under 200,000 clones, around 60% of them found once; the top ten carry 12% to 15%. The source material was CD4+ T cells sorted from blood, sampled at week 24, from a patient treated with tofacitinib. All receptors derive from a human donor with alopecia areata. Both conserved end residues are part of each CDR3. A D gene is named only where the DNA matches it firmly. The size entry is marked missing in some rows and otherwise reads once, few, many or a size class.

length,V,size,D,J,CDR3,DNA
13,TRBV6-6,.,TRBD1,TRBJ2-7,CASRSGQGYEQYF,TGTGCCAGCAGATCCGGACAGGGGTACGAGCAGTACTTC
14,TRBV10-3,few,TRBD1,TRBJ2-2,CATAGTGGTGELFF,TGTGCCACCGCCGGGACAGGGGGCACCGGGGAGCTGTTTTTT
14,TRBV29-1,.,TRBD1,TRBJ1-5,CSVSTGTGEQPQHF,TGCAGCGTTTCGACCGGGACAGGGGAACAGCCCCAGCATTTT
14,TRBV29-1,few,.,TRBJ2-7,CSVGGGKGFHEQYF,TGCAGCGTTGGGGGCGGTAAAGGGTTCCACGAGCAGTACTTC
14,TRBV29-1,.,.,TRBJ1-2,CSVEPFRGLYGYTF,TGCAGCGTTGAGCCTTTCAGGGGCTTATATGGCTACACCTTC
13,TRBV7-9,.,TRBD1,TRBJ1-2,CASRLGQGYGYTF,TGTGCCAGCAGATTGGGACAGGGCTATGGCTACACCTTC
16,TRBV23-1,.,TRBD1,TRBJ1-4,CASSPTGCGTNEKLFF,TGCGCCAGCAGCCCGACAGGGTGTGGAACTAATGAAAAACTGTTTTTT
13,TRBV5-4,.,.,TRBJ2-5,CASSSDPQETQYF,TGTGCCAGCAGCTCGGACCCCCAAGAGACCCAGTACTTC
15,TRBV7-3,few,TRBD1,TRBJ2-5,CASSLTNTGAETQYF,TGTGCCAGCAGCTTAACTAATACAGGGGCAGAGACCCAGTACTTC
18,TRBV2,.,.,TRBJ1-2,CASSGFPGREGVGYGYTF,TGTGCCAGCAGTGGCTTTCCGGGCAGGGAAGGGGTCGGGTATGGCTACACCTTC
13,TRBV7-9,few,TRBD1,TRBJ2-7,CASSHDRAYEQYF,TGTGCCAGCAGCCATGACAGGGCTTACGAGCAGTACTTC
11,TRBV30,few,.,TRBJ1-1,CAWAIIGEAFF,TGTGCCTGGGCGATAATCGGTGAAGCTTTCTTT
14,TRBV5-1,.,.,TRBJ1-5,CASSLGDRNQPQHF,TGCGCCAGCAGCTTGGGGGACCGTAATCAGCCCCAGCATTTT
15,TRBV5-1,few,.,TRBJ1-1,CASSGSGRQDTEAFF,TGCGCCAGCAGTGGATCGGGGAGACAGGACACTGAAGCTTTCTTT
15,TRBV7-9,.,.,TRBJ2-7,CASSSRPGGNYEQYF,TGTGCCAGCAGCTCACGACCGGGTGGAAACTACGAGCAGTACTTC
16,TRBV5-1,.,.,TRBJ2-1,CASSMGTGALNNEQFF,TGCGCCAGCAGCATGGGAACGGGGGCCCTGAACAATGAGCAGTTCTTC
15,TRBV5-1,.,.,TRBJ2-3,CASSLNHQSTDTQYF,TGCGCCAGCAGCTTAAACCACCAAAGCACAGATACGCAGTATTTT
14,TRBV29-1,few,TRBD1,TRBJ1-2,CSVDVSGTGYGYTF,TGCAGCGTTGACGTCTCCGGGACAGGCTATGGCTACACCTTC
13,TRBV7-2,few,.,TRBJ2-5,CASSFGSQETQYF,TGTGCCAGCAGCTTTGGGAGCCAAGAGACCCAGTACTTC
12,TRBV4-1,.,.,TRBJ1-5,CASSQPNQPQHF,TGCGCCAGCAGCCAACCTAATCAGCCCCAGCATTTT
16,TRBV6-5,.,.,TRBJ1-1,CASSYSVGGAGTEAFF,TGTGCCAGCAGTTACTCGGTGGGGGGCGCAGGAACTGAAGCTTTCTTT
12,TRBV10-1,.,.,TRBJ2-3,CASSSTTDTQYF,TGCGCCAGTAGTAGCACCACAGATACGCAGTATTTT
12,TRBV18,.,.,TRBJ1-2,CASSREEGSYTF,TGTGCCAGCTCACGGGAGGAGGGGAGCTACACCTTC
13,TRBV6-6,.,.,TRBJ2-1,CASSLGAWDEQFF,TGTGCCAGCAGTCTGGGCGCTTGGGATGAGCAGTTCTTC
17,TRBV27,few,.,TRBJ1-2,CASSLSARPGARYGYTF,TGTGCCAGCAGTTTATCAGCCCGTCCCGGGGCCCGCTATGGCTACACCTTC
12,TRBV11-1,few,.,TRBJ1-3,CASSAGGNTIYF,TGTGCCAGCAGCGCGGGTGGAAACACCATATATTTT
15,TRBV9,.,.,TRBJ2-7,CASSVEGQNSYEQYF,TGTGCCAGCAGCGTAGAGGGGCAAAACTCCTACGAGCAGTACTTC
15,TRBV11-1,.,.,TRBJ2-3,CASSLDGTSTDTQYF,TGTGCCAGCAGCTTAGACGGGACTAGCACAGATACGCAGTATTTT
10,TRBV29-1,.,.,TRBJ2-5,CSVVGETQYF,TGCAGCGTTGTAGGGGAGACCCAGTACTTC
11,TRBV12-5,.,.,TRBJ2-7,CASGLVDEQYF,TGTGCTAGTGGTTTGGTAGACGAGCAGTACTTC
13,TRBV29-1,.,.,TRBJ1-1,CSVELGVNTEAFF,TGCAGCGTTGAATTAGGGGTGAACACTGAAGCTTTCTTT
13,TRBV30,.,.,TRBJ1-1,CAWSVQSFTEAFF,TGTGCCTGGAGTGTACAATCCTTCACTGAAGCTTTCTTT
12,TRBV30,.,.,TRBJ1-3,CAWSNSGNTIYF,TGTGCCTGGAGTAACTCTGGAAACACCATATATTTT
12,TRBV29-1,.,.,TRBJ2-3,CSVEGDTDTQYF,TGCAGCGTTGAAGGGGACACAGATACGCAGTATTTT
13,TRBV30,few,.,TRBJ1-1,CAWSVRSDTEAFF,TGTGCCTGGAGTGTACGATCGGACACTGAAGCTTTCTTT
15,TRBV29-1,.,TRBD2,TRBJ2-3,CSVPTSGGATDTQYF,TGCAGCGTTCCGACTAGCGGGGGGGCGACAGATACGCAGTATTTT
14,TRBV7-9,.,.,TRBJ1-1,CASTSGQLGTEAFF,TGTGCCAGCACCTCGGGGCAGCTGGGCACTGAAGCTTTCTTT
16,TRBV11-3,few,.,TRBJ1-2,CASSPGGSLTNYGYTF,TGTGCCAGCAGCCCGGGCGGGTCACTAACTAACTATGGCTACACCTTC
14,TRBV5-1,.,.,TRBJ2-3,CASSLGDSTDTQYF,TGCGCCAGCAGCTTGGGGGACAGCACAGATACGCAGTATTTT
16,TRBV5-1,.,.,TRBJ1-2,CASSPQNTGWVDGYTF,TGCGCCAGCAGCCCGCAAAACACGGGGTGGGTCGATGGCTACACCTTC
16,TRBV27,.,TRBD2,TRBJ2-5,CASSLSSGGPWETQYF,TGTGCCAGCAGTTTAAGTAGCGGGGGGCCGTGGGAGACCCAGTACTTC
16,TRBV14,.,.,TRBJ2-7,CASSRTQGKRYYEQYF,TGTGCCAGCAGCCGTACACAGGGAAAGAGGTACTACGAGCAGTACTTC
15,TRBV4-1,.,TRBD2,TRBJ2-5,CASSQDPGGQETQYF,TGCGCCAGCAGCCAGGACCCGGGGGGCCAAGAGACCCAGTACTTC
12,TRBV2,once,TRBD1,TRBJ1-2,CASSRDSYGYTF,TGTGCCAGCAGTAGGGACAGTTATGGCTACACCTTC
12,TRBV30,.,TRBD1,TRBJ2-5,CACGTGRETQYF,TGTGCCTGCGGGACAGGGAGGGAGACCCAGTACTTC
15,TRBV30,.,.,TRBJ1-6,CAWSVIGRNNSPLHF,TGTGCCTGGAGTGTCATCGGCAGAAATAATTCACCCCTCCACTTT
11,TRBV30,.,.,TRBJ1-1,CAWESNTEAFF,TGTGCCTGGGAATCGAACACTGAAGCTTTCTTT
16,TRBV2,.,.,TRBJ1-1,CASSEAGGGLGTEAFF,TGTGCCAGCAGTGAAGCAGGGGGGGGGCTCGGCACTGAAGCTTTCTTT
15,TRBV18,.,TRBD1,TRBJ2-7,CASSPGQGAKNEQYF,TGTGCCAGCTCACCGGGACAGGGGGCCAAGAACGAGCAGTACTTC
17,TRBV11-2,.,.,TRBJ2-1,CASSWDENSLLIHEQFF,TGTGCCAGCAGCTGGGATGAGAACTCCCTTCTCATCCATGAGCAGTTCTTC
14,TRBV27,once,TRBD1,TRBJ2-2,CASSPGQGGGELFF,TGTGCCAGCAGTCCCGGACAGGGAGGTGGGGAGCTGTTTTTT
15,TRBV27,.,TRBD1,TRBJ1-1,CASSLAIGTGIEAFF,TGTGCCAGCAGTTTAGCGATCGGGACAGGGATTGAAGCTTTCTTT
11,TRBV29-1,.,.,TRBJ2-5,CSVDLAETQYF,TGCAGCGTTGATTTGGCGGAGACCCAGTACTTC
15,TRBV6-5,.,TRBD1,TRBJ2-3,CASRAGDRPTDTQYF,TGTGCCAGCAGAGCCGGGGACAGGCCCACAGATACGCAGTATTTT
15,TRBV25-1,.,.,TRBJ1-5,CASSESGRGNQPQHF,TGTGCCAGCAGTGAATCCGGCAGAGGCAATCAGCCCCAGCATTTT
15,TRBV5-6,.,.,TRBJ2-4,CASSLVGGAKNIQYF,TGTGCCAGCAGCTTGGTTGGGGGAGCCAAAAACATTCAGTACTTC
14,TRBV5-1,.,TRBD1,TRBJ1-2,CASSDGTGGYGYTF,TGCGCCAGCAGCGACGGGACAGGGGGCTATGGCTACACCTTC